The 16 T cell receptor beta chains listed next were all sequenced from one sample in a study of T cell repertoires in cytomegalovirus infection. Antigens of these TCRs are unknown. TCRdb passed the reads through MiXCR, listing each CDR3 protein once. The sample contains hundreds of thousands of distinct CDR3 sequences, approximately 42% of which appear only once. Here the sequenced sample was cultured PBMCs, taken from culture after CMV antigen stimulation. These receptors all come from a human donor in good health (CMV status not recorded). Some clones in this sample may be carry-over from other donors' samples.

J is TRBJ2-1 and V is TRBV6-2 or TRBV6-3, with TRBD2 matching over 7 bases. The germline CDR1 and CDR2 sequences are MNHEY and SVGEGT. V lost 6 bases and J lost 6; bases outside the gene matches: 8. The CDR3 loop spans 14 amino acids. The CDR3 region has the DNA TGTGCCAGCAGCCGACGCAGGGAGGGCAATGAGCAGTTCTTC. Amino acids: CASSRRREGNEQFF.

V usage is TRBV7-6 and J usage is TRBJ2-3, with D perhaps matching TRBD2 (5 bases). CDR3 length: 14 amino acids. The germline V and J ends were trimmed by 0 bases and 5 bases, with 9 bases remaining between them. The germline V gene has CDR1 SGHVS and CDR2 FNYEAQ. The CDR3 DNA is TGTGCCAGCAGCTTAGCACTAGGAATAGATACGCAGTATTTT. It translates to CASSLALGIDTQYF.

This rearrangement joins TRBV14 to TRBJ2-7; 12 bases are shared with TRBD2. The ends lost 4 bases at V and 9 bases at J; junction bases unmatched: 10. The CDR3 runs 15 residues. CDR1 is SGHDN, CDR2 FVKESK, per germline. The CDR3 protein is CASSLSGLAGSGQYF. The DNA for the CDR3 is TGTGCCAGCAGCCTATCTGGACTAGCGGGATCCGGGCAGTACTTC.

The rearrangement uses TRBV6-5 and TRBJ2-1; D call uncertain. This CDR3 comprises 13 residues. V lost 2 bases, J lost 10 bases, and 12 bases lay in between. The germline V gene has CDR1 MNHEY and CDR2 SVGAGI. CDR3 amino acids: CASSYRLSGEQFF. CDR3 DNA: TGTGCCAGCAGTTACCGGCTCTCTGGGGAGCAGTTCTTC.

This clonotype was seen more than once but under ten times. This sequence joins TRBV7-9 and TRBJ2-1, with 8 bases aligning to TRBD2. The CDR3 covers 14 residues. The V and J ends lost 6 bases and 5 bases, in that order; junction bases with no gene match: 6. The germline CDR1 and CDR2 sequences are SEHNR and FQNEAQ (reference sequence). CDR3 residues: CASSLRGGDNEQFF. CDR3 bases: TGTGCCAGCAGTCTACGGGGGGGGGACAATGAGCAGTTCTTC.

There are a few counts of this clonotype. This sequence joins TRBV7-8 and TRBJ2-2, with 10 bases fitting TRBD1. Trimming at V came to 5 bases and at J to 6 bases, leaving 6 bases not matched to a gene. The CDR3 spans 15 residues. Germline loops: CDR1 SGHVS, CDR2 FQNEAQ. CDR3 nucleotide sequence: TGTGCCAGCAGCCCCCGGGACAGGGGCCCCGGGGAGCTGTTTTTT. This translates into CASSPRDRGPGELFF.

The chain has TRBV7-2 and TRBJ2-1; D gene uncertain. Trimming cost V 8 bases and J 0 bases, with 14 bases left between them. The germline CDR1 and CDR2 sequences are SGHTA and FQGNSA. The CDR3 spans 15 residues. The CDR3 bases are TGTGCCAGCGCCTTGGGTCCCAGCTCCTACAATGAGCAGTTCTTC. Its translation is CASALGPSSYNEQFF.

Here the CDR3 DNA reads TGTGCCAGCATCCTACGGGGAGCCTCTGGAAACACCATATATTTT. Translating it yields CASILRGASGNTIYF. V and J are TRBV6-1 and TRBJ1-3; D gene ambiguous. Germline assignment: CDR1 MNHNS and CDR2 SASEGT. Trimming removed 7 bases at V and 0 bases at J, with 13 bases between. The CDR3 is 15 amino acids.

This clonotype was observed a handful of times. The V and J genes are TRBV7-6 and TRBJ2-7; D unclear. Trimming pared 3 bases from V and 2 bases from J, leaving 11 bases between. The CDR3 spans 14 residues. Looked up from germline, CDR1 is SGHVS and CDR2 is FNYEAQ. The CDR3 loop reads CASSFSPATYEQYF. CDR3 coding DNA: TGTGCCAGCAGCTTCTCGCCCGCTACCTACGAGCAGTACTTC. The full variable domain, rest sourced from reference TRBV7-6 and TRBJ2-7, is GAGVSQSPRYKVTKRGQDVALRCDPISGHVSLYWYRQALGQGPEFLTYFNYEAQQDKSGLPNDRFSAERPEGSISTLTIQRTEQRDSAMYRCASSFSPATYEQYFGPGTRLTVT.

V is TRBV2 and J is TRBJ1-1; D is undetermined. CDR1 is SNHLY, CDR2 FYNNEI, per germline. This CDR3 is built from 12 residues. The V end was cut by 6 bases, the J end by 5 bases, with 10 bases between. The CDR3 bases are TGTGCCAGCAGAATGGGTGAAACTGAAGCTTTCTTT. Translation gives CASRMGETEAFF.

The CDR3 is CASSYDRARSYEQYF. In DNA form, the CDR3 reads TGTGCCAGCAGTTACGACAGGGCCCGCTCCTACGAGCAGTACTTC. The V and J genes are TRBV12-3 or TRBV12-4 and TRBJ2-7; 7 bases line up with TRBD1. The ends lost 4 bases at V and 0 bases at J; junction bases unmatched: 6. This CDR3 has 15 amino acids.

This chain links TRBV19 with TRBJ1-2, with D perhaps matching TRBD1 (6 bases). Trimming took 6 bases from V and 4 from J, leaving 18 bases between them. This CDR3 comprises 15 residues. Germline V lookup: CDR1 LNHDA, CDR2 SQIVND (reference sequence). The CDR3 nucleotides are TGTGCCAGTAGGAATCCACAGGGAGCCTTCTATGGCTACACCTTC. Translation gives CASRNPQGAFYGYTF.

This clonotype was counted a few times. This chain joins TRBV7-8 and TRBJ1-4; D perhaps matches TRBD1 (5 bases). The germline CDR1 and CDR2 sequences are SGHVS and FQNEAQ. Trimming took 5 bases from V and 8 from J, leaving 24 bases between them. CDR3 size: 17 residues. CDR3 sequence: CASSIRDHILFGEKLFF. CDR3 nucleotides: TGTGCCAGCAGCATCCGGGACCATATACTCTTCGGGGAAAAACTGTTTTTT.

The V call is TRBV7-2, the J call TRBJ2-7, with D perhaps TRBD1 or TRBD2 (5 bases each). This CDR3 has 15 amino acids. V was pared by 1 base and J by 2 bases, with 12 bases between. From germline, CDR1 is SGHTA and CDR2 FQGNSA. The CDR3 DNA sequence: TGTGCCAGCAGCTTAGTGCGGTGGGACGCCTACGAGCAGTACTTC. This gives the protein CASSLVRWDAYEQYF.

V gene TRBV29-1 combines with J gene TRBJ2-1; 10 bases agree with TRBD2. Germline V gene sequence: CDR1 SQVTM, CDR2 ANQGSEA. CDR3 length equals 14 residues. V trimming: 3 bases; J trimming: 3 bases; junction bases outside the gene matches: 2. The CDR3: CSVERTSGYNEQFF. As DNA, the CDR3 is TGCAGCGTTGAGAGGACTAGCGGCTACAATGAGCAGTTCTTC.

The rearrangement links TRBV7-2 to TRBJ1-5; D perhaps matches TRBD1 (5 bases). Trimming shortened V by 4 bases and J by 4 bases, and 14 bases separated the two germline ends. This CDR3 is 15 amino acids long. Germline V CDR1 and CDR2: SGHTA, FQGNSA. The CDR3 protein is CASSWWGEPNQPQHF. The CDR3 coding sequence is TGTGCCAGCAGCTGGTGGGGGGAGCCTAATCAGCCCCAGCATTTT.